This entry is about one T cell receptor beta chain. This sample stems from a study of chronic HIV infection and antiretroviral therapy. V dropped 4 bases and J dropped 4 bases, with 14 bases sitting between them. This CDR3 has 15 residues. CDR1 MDHEN and CDR2 SYDVKM come from the germline V gene. TCRdb fed the 5' RACE reads into MiXCR, producing one record per CDR3 protein. Here the sample spans 40,000 to 50,000 distinct CDR3 sequences, about a fifth being singletons. The receptor was derived from an adult who had HIV and had not received antiretroviral therapy, or was an uninfected healthy control (not recorded which). V gene TRBV28 combines with J gene TRBJ1-5, with a possible D match to TRBD1 (5 bases). What was sequenced was peripheral blood. CDR3: CASSSPGGGNQPQHF. The CDR3 DNA sequence: TGTGCCAGCAGTTCCCCGGGGGGGGGGAATCAGCCCCAGCATTTT.